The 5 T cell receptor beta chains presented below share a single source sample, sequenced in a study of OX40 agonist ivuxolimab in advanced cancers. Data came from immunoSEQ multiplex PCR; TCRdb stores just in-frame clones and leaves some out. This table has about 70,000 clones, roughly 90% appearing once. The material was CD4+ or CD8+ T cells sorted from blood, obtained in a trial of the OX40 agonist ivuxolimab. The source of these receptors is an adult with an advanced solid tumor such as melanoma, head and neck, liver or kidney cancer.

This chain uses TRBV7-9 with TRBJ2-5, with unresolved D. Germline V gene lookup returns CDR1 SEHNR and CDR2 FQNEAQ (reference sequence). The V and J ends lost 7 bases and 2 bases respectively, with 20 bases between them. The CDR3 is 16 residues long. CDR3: CASTTYPLPGQETQYF. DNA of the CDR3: TGTGCCAGCACCACTTACCCCCTTCCGGGTCAAGAGACCCAGTACTTC.

CDR3 residues: CAISESRTGPYNEQFF. In nucleotides, the CDR3 is TGTGCCATCAGTGAGTCCAGGACAGGGCCCTACAATGAGCAGTTCTTC. The chain uses TRBV10-3 and TRBJ2-1; 8 bases are a match to TRBD1. The germline V gene has CDR1 ENHRY and CDR2 SYGVKD. CDR3 length: 16 amino acids. Trimming removed 0 bases from V and 2 bases from J; junction bases left unmatched: 3.

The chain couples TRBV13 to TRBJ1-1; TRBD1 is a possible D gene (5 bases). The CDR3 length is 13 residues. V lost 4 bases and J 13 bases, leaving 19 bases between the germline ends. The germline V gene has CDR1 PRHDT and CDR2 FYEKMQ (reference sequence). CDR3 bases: TGTGCCAGCAGCTCCACTGACAGTCTGAGGGGTTTCTTT. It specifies CASSSTDSLRGFF. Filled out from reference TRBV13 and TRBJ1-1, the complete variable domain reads AAGVIQSPRHLIKEKRETATLKCYPIPRHDTVYWYQQGPGQDPQFLISFYEKMQSDKGSIPDRFSAQQFSDYHSELNMSSLELGDSALYFCASSSTDSLRGFFGQGTRLTVV.

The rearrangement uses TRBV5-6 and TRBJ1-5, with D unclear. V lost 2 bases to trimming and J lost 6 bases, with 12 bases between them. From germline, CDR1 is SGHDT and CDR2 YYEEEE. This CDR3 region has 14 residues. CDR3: CASSFGREGQPQHF. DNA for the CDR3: TGTGCCAGCAGCTTCGGTAGGGAGGGTCAGCCCCAGCATTTT.

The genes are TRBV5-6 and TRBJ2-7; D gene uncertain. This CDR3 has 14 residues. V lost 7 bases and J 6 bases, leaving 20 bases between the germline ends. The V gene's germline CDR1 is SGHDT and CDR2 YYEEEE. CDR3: CASPLRAPWGEQYF. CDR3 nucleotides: TGTGCCAGCCCGCTCCGGGCCCCCTGGGGCGAGCAGTACTTC. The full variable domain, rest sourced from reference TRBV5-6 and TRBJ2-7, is DAGVTQSPTHLIKTRGQQVTLRCSPKSGHDTVSWYQQALGQGPQFIFQYYEEEERQRGNFPDRFSGHQFPNYSSELNVNALLLGDSALYLCASPLRAPWGEQYFGPGTRLTVT.